This is a list of T cell receptor beta chains from one sample in a study of T cells in Graves' hyperthyroidism and ophthalmopathy. Each CDR3 protein is one row after TCRdb ran MiXCR on the multiplex PCR reads. The sample contains some 510,000 distinct CDR3 sequences, under 25% of which appear only once. The sequenced sample consisted of blood. These TCRs come from a man between 18 and 29 years old with Graves' hyperthyroidism. Each CDR3 is given with its conserved first and last residue. Each record gives: D gene, J gene, clone size, V gene, CDR3 DNA, CDR3 protein. D genes are given only for firm matches. Part of the rows lack a size; the others show once, few, many or a class for expanded clones.

D gene: .
J gene: TRBJ2-7
clone size: many
V gene: TRBV7-9
CDR3 DNA: TGTGCCAGCAGCTTAGTTGCCAGGGGGGACCACGAGCAGTACTTC
CDR3 protein: CASSLVARGDHEQYF

D gene: .
J gene: TRBJ2-7
clone size: few
V gene: TRBV6-1
CDR3 DNA: TGTGCCAGCAGACCCCTGACAGGATCGTCCGAGCAGTACTTC
CDR3 protein: CASRPLTGSSEQYF

D gene: .
J gene: TRBJ2-5
clone size: many
V gene: TRBV6-1
CDR3 DNA: TGTGCCACCGGGAGAGGTGATTGGGCAGAGACCCAGTACTTC
CDR3 protein: CATGRGDWAETQYF

D gene: TRBD1
J gene: TRBJ1-1
clone size: .
V gene: TRBV6-1
CDR3 DNA: TGTGCCAGCAGTGAACCAGGGGGCCCGAACACTGAAGCTTTCTTT
CDR3 protein: CASSEPGGPNTEAFF

D gene: .
J gene: TRBJ2-7
clone size: many
V gene: TRBV28
CDR3 DNA: TGTGCCAGCAGTTTACGGGGGCACGAGCAGTACTTC
CDR3 protein: CASSLRGHEQYF

D gene: .
J gene: TRBJ1-1
clone size: few
V gene: TRBV5-1
CDR3 DNA: TGCGCCAGCAGCTTGAAAAGGGGGTCGAACACTGAAGCTTTCTTT
CDR3 protein: CASSLKRGSNTEAFF

D gene: TRBD1
J gene: TRBJ1-2
clone size: many
V gene: TRBV27
CDR3 DNA: TGTGCCAGCGCATCCACAGGGGTCAGTGGCTACACCTTC
CDR3 protein: CASASTGVSGYTF

D gene: TRBD1
J gene: TRBJ2-7
clone size: many
V gene: TRBV11-2
CDR3 DNA: TGTGCCAGCAGCTCAACAACAGGGGCTGGCTACGAGCAGTACTTC
CDR3 protein: CASSSTTGAGYEQYF

D gene: TRBD2
J gene: TRBJ2-5
clone size: few
V gene: TRBV20-1
CDR3 DNA: TGCAGTGCCCCCGGACTAGGTCAAGAGACCCAGTACTTC
CDR3 protein: CSAPGLGQETQYF

D gene: .
J gene: TRBJ2-2
clone size: many
V gene: TRBV2
CDR3 DNA: TGTGCCAGCAGGCTCGACAGGTCGAACACCGGGGAGCTGTTTTTT
CDR3 protein: CASRLDRSNTGELFF